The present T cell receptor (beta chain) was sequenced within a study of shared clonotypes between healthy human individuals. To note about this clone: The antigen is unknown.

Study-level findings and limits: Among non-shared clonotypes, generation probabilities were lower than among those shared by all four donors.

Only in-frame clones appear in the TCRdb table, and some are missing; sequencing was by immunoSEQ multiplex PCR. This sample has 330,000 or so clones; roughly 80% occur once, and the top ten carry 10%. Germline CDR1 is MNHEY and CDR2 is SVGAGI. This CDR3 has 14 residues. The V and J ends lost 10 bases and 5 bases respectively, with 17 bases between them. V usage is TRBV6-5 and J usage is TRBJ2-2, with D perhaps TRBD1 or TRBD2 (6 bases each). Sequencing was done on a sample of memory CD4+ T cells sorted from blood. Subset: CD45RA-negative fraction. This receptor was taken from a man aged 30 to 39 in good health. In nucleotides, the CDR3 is TGTGCCACCGAGGGGGGCGGCCGGACCGGGGAGCTGTTTTTT. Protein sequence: CATEGGGRTGELFF.